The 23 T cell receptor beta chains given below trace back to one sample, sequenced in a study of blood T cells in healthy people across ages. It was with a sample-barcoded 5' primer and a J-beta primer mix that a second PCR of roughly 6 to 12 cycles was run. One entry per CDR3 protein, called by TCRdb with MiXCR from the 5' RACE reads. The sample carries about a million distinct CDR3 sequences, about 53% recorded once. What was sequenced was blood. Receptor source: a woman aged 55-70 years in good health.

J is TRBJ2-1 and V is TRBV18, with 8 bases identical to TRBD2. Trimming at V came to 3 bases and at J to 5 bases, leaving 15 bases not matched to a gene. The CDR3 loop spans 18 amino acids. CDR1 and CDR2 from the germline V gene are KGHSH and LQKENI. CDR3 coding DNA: TGTGCCAGCTCACCGACCGTAACAGGGACTAGGGTTAACAATGAGCAGTTCTTC. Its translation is CASSPTVTGTRVNNEQFF. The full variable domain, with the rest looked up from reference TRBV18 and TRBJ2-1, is NAGVMQNPRHLVRRRGQEARLRCSPMKGHSHVYWYRQLPEEGLKFMVYLQKENIIDESGMPKERFSAEFPKEGPSILRIQQVVRGDSAAYFCASSPTVTGTRVNNEQFFGPGTRLTVL.

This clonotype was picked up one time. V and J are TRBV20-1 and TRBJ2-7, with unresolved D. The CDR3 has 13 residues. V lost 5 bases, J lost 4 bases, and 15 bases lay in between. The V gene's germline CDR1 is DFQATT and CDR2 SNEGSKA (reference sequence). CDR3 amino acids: CSALPGTVYEQYF. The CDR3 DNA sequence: TGCAGTGCTCTACCCGGAACAGTATACGAGCAGTACTTC.

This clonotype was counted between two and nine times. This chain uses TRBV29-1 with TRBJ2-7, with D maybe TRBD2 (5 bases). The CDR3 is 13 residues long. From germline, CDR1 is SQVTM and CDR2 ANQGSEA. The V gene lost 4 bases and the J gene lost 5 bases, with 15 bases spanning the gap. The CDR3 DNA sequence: TGCAGCGTTGGAAGCGGTGCCTGGGACGAGCAGTACTTC. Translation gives CSVGSGAWDEQYF.

Here the CDR3 DNA reads TGCGCCAGCAGCTACAGGGGGCTGCAAGAGACCCAGTACTTC. Amino acids: CASSYRGLQETQYF. The chain combines TRBV4-1 with TRBJ2-5, with 9 bases fitting TRBD1. The CDR3 extends over 14 amino acids. Germline V gives CDR1 MGHRA, CDR2 YSYEKL. With 5 bases clipped from V and 2 bases from J, the junction kept 3 bases outside the gene matches.

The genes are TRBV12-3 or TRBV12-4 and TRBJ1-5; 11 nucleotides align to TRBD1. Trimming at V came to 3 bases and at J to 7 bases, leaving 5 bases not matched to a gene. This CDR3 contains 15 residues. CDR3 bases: TGTGCCAGCAGTTTTGGGACAGGGGGTGAACAGCCCCAGCATTTT. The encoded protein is CASSFGTGGEQPQHF.

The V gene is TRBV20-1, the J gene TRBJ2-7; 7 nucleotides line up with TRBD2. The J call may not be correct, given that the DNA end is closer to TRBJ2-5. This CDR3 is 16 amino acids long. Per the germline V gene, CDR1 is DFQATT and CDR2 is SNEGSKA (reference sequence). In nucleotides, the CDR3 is TGCAGTGCTAGTCCCCAAGATTGGGGACTAAAAGAGACCCAGTACTTC. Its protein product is CSASPQDWGLKETQYF.

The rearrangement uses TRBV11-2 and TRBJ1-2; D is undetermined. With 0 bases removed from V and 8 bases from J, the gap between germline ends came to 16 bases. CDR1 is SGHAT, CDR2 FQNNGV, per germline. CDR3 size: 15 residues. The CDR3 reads CASSLEMGRVKGYTF. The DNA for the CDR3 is TGTGCCAGCAGCTTAGAGATGGGTCGGGTGAAGGGCTACACCTTC.

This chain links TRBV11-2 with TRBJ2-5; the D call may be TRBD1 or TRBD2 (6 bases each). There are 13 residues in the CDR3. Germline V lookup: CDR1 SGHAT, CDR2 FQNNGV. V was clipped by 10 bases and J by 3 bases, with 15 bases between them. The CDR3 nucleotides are TGTGCCACCGCGGAGGGGGTTAAAGAGACCCAGTACTTC. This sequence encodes CATAEGVKETQYF.

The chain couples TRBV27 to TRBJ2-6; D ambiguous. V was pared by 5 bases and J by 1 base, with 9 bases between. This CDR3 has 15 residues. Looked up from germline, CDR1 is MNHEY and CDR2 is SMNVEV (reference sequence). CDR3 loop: CASSDPLSGANVLTF. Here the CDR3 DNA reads TGTGCCAGCAGTGACCCTCTGTCTGGGGCCAACGTCCTGACTTTC.

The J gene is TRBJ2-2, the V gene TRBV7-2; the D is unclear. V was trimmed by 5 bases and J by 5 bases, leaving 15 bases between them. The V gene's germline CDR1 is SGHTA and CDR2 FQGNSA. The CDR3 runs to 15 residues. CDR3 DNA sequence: TGTGCCAGCAGCCCCCCCGGTGCGCGGACCGGGGAGCTGTTTTTT. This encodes CASSPPGARTGELFF. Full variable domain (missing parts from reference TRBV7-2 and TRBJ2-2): GAGVSQSPSNKVTEKGKDVELRCDPISGHTALYWYRQSLGQGLEFLIYFQGNSAPDKSGLPSDRFSAERTGGSVSTLTIQRTQQEDSAVYLCASSPPGARTGELFFGEGSRLTVL.

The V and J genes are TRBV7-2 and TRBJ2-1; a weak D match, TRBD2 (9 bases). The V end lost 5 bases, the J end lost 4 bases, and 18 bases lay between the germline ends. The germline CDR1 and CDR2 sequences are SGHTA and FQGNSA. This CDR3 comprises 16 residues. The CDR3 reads CASSHQGAGGYNEQFF. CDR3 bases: TGTGCCAGCAGCCACCAGGGGGCGGGAGGGTACAATGAGCAGTTCTTC.

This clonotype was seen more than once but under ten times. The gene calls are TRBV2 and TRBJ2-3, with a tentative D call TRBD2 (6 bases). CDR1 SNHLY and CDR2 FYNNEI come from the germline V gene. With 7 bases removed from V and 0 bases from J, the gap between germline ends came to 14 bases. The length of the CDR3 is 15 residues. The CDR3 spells CASNVAGLSTDTQYF. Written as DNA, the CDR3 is TGTGCCAGCAATGTGGCGGGATTGAGCACAGATACGCAGTATTTT.

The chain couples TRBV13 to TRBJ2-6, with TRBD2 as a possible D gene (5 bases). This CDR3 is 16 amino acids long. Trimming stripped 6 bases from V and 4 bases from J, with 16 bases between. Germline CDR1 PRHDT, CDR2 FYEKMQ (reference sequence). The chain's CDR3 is CASSQPGSTGANVLTF. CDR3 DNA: TGTGCCAGCAGTCAACCGGGGTCTACCGGGGCCAACGTCCTGACTTTC.

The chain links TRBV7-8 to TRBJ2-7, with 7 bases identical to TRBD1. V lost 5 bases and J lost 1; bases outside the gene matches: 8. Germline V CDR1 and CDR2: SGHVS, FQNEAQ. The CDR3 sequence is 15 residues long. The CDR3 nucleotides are TGTGCCAGCAGCCAAACACAGGGGTTATCCTACGAGCAGTACTTC. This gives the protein CASSQTQGLSYEQYF.

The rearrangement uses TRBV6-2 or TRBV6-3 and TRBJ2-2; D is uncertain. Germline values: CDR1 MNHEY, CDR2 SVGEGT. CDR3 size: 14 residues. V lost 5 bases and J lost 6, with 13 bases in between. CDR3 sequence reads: CASSRSANAGELFF. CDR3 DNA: TGTGCCAGCAGTCGTAGTGCCAACGCCGGGGAGCTGTTTTTT.

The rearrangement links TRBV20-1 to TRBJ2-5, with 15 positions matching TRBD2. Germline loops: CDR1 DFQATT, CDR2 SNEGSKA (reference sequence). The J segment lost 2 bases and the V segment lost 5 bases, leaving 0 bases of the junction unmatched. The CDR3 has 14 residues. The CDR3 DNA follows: TGCAGTGCTGGACTAGCGGGAGGGCAAGAGACCCAGTACTTC. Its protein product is CSAGLAGGQETQYF.

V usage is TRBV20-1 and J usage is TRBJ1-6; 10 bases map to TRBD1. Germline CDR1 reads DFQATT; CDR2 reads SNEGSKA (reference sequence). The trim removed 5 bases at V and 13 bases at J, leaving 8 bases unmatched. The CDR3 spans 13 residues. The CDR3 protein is CSAAGTGADPLHF. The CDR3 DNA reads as TGCAGTGCTGCCGGGACAGGGGCTGACCCCCTCCACTTT.

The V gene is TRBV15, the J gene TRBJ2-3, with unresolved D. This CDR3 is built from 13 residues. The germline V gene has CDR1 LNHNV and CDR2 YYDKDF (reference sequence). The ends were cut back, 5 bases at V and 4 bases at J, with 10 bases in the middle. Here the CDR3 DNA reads TGTGCCACCAGCGTTGATGTGTCAGATACGCAGTATTTT. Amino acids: CATSVDVSDTQYF.

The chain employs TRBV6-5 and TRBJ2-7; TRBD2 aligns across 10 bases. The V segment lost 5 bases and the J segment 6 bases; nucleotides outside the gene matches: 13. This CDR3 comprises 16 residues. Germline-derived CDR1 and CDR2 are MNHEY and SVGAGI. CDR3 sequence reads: CASSRTFSSGSPEQYF. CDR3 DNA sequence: TGTGCCAGCAGTCGTACCTTCTCTAGCGGGAGTCCCGAGCAGTACTTC.

The DNA of the CDR3 is TGCAGCGTTGAAGGCCGCCTGGACAGGGACCAAGAGACCCAGTACTTC. Amino acids: CSVEGRLDRDQETQYF. This chain links TRBV29-1 with TRBJ2-5; 8 bases map to TRBD1. Germline V CDR1 and CDR2: SQVTM, ANQGSEA. Trimming cost V 1 base and J 0 bases; bases outside gene matches: 7. This CDR3 contains 16 residues.

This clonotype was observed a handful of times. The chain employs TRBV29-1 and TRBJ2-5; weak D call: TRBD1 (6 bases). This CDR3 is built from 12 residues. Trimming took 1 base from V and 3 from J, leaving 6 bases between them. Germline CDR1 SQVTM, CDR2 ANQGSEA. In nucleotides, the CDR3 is TGCAGCGTTGAAGGGGACAAAGAGACCCAGTACTTC. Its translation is CSVEGDKETQYF.

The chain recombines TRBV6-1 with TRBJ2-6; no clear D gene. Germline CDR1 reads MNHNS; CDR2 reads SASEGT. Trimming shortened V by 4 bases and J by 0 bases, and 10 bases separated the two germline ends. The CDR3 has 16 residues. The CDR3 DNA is TGTGCCAGCAGTGGCGGTTACCCCTCTGGGGCCAACGTCCTGACTTTC. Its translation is CASSGGYPSGANVLTF.

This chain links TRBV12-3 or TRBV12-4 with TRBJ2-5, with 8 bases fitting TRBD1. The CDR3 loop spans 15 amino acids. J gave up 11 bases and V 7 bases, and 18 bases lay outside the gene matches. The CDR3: CASTSRQGITYGQYF. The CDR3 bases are TGTGCCAGCACCTCCCGACAGGGGATAACCTACGGGCAGTACTTC.